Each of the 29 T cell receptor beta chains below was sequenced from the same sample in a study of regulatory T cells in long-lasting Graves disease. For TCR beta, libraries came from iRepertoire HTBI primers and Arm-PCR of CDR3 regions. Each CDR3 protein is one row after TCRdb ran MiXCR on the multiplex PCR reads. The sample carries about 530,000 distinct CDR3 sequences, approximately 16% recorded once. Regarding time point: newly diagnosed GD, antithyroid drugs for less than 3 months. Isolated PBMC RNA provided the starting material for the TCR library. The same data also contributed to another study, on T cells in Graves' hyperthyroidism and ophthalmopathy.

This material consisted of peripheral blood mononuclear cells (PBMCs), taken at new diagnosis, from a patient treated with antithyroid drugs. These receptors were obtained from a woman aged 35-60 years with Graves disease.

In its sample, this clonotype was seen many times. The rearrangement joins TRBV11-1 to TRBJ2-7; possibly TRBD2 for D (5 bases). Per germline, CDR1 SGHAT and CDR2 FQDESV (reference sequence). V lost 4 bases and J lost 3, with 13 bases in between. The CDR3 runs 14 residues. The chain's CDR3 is CASSSGRTFYEQYF. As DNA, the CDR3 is TGTGCCAGCAGCTCTGGCAGGACTTTCTACGAGCAGTACTTC. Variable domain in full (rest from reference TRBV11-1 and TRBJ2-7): EAEVAQSPRYKITEKSQAVAFWCDPISGHATLYWYRQILGQGPELLVQFQDESVVDDSQLPKDRFSAERLKGVDSTLKIQPAELGDSAMYLCASSSGRTFYEQYFGPGTRLTVT.

CDR3 sequence reads: CAISATGGPNYGYTF. In DNA form, the CDR3 reads TGTGCCATCAGCGCAACAGGGGGTCCTAACTATGGCTACACCTTC. The chain recombines TRBV10-3 with TRBJ1-2; 8 bases fit TRBD1. The ends lost 6 bases at V and 0 bases at J; junction bases unmatched: 6. The CDR3 is 15 residues long. Germline CDR1 is ENHRY and CDR2 is SYGVKD.

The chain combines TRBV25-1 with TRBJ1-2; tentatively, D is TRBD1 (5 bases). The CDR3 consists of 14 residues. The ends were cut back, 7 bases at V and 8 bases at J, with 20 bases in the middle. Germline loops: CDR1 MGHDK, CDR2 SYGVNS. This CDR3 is CASTLGHTGGGYTF. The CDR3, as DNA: TGTGCCAGCACCCTAGGACACACGGGAGGGGGCTACACCTTC.

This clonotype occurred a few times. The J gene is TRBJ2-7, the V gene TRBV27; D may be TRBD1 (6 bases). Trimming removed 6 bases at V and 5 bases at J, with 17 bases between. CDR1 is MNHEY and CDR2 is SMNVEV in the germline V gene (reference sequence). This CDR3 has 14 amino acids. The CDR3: CASRYTGKWDEQYF. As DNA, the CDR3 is TGTGCCAGCAGGTACACAGGGAAATGGGACGAGCAGTACTTC.

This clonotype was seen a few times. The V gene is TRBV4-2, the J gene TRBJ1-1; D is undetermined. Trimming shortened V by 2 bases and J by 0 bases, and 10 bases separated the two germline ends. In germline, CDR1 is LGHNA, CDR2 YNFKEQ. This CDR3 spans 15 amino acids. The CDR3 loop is CASSQSTLLNTEAFF. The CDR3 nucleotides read TGTGCCAGCAGCCAAAGTACTCTTTTGAACACTGAAGCTTTCTTT.

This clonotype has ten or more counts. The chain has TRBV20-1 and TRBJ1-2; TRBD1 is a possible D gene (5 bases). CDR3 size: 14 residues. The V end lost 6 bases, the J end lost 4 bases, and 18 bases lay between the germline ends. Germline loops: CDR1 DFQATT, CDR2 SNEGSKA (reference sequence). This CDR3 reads CSAGTGQGSYGYTF. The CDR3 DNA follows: TGCAGTGCCGGCACAGGTCAAGGGTCCTATGGCTACACCTTC.

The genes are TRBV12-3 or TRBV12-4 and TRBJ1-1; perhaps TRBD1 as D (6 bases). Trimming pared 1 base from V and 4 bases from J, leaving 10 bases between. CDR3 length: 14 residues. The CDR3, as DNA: TGTGCCAGCAGTTTAGACAGGGTAGTCACTGAAGCTTTCTTT. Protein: CASSLDRVVTEAFF.

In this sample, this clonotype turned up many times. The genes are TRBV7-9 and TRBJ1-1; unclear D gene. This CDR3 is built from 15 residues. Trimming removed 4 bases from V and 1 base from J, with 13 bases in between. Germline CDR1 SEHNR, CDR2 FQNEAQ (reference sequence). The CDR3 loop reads CASSSLTAGNTEAFF. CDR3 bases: TGTGCCAGCAGCTCCCTCACGGCAGGGAACACTGAAGCTTTCTTT.

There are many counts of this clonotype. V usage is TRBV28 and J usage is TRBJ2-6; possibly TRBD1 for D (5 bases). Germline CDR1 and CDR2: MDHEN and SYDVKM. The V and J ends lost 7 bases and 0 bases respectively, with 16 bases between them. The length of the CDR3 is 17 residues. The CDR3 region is CASTYSDSYSGANVLTF. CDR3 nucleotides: TGTGCCAGCACCTACTCAGACAGCTACTCTGGGGCCAACGTCCTGACTTTC.

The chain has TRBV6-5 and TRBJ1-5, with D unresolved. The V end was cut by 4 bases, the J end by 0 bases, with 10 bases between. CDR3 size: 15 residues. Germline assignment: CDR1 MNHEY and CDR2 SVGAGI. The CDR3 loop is CASSSTGISNQPQHF. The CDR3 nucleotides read TGTGCCAGCAGTTCAACCGGGATTAGCAATCAGCCCCAGCATTTT.

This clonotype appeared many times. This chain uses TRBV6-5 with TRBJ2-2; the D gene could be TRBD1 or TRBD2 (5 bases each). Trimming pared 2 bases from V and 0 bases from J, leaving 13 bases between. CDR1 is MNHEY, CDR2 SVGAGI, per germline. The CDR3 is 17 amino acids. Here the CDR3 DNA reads TGTGCCAGCAGTTACGAGGGTCAGGGAACGAACACCGGGGAGCTGTTTTTT. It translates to CASSYEGQGTNTGELFF.

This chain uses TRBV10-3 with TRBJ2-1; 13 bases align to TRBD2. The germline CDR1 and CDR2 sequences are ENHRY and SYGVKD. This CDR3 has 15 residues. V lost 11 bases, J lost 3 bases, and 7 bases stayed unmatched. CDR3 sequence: CASRLAGGRYNEQFF. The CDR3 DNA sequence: TGTGCCTCCAGACTAGCGGGGGGCCGCTACAATGAGCAGTTCTTC.

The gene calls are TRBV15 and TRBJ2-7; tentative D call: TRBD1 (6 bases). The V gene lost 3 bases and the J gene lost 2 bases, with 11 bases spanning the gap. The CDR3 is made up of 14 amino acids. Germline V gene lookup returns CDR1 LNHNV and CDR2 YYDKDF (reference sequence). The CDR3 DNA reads TGTGCCACCAGCAGTTCTAGGACAGCCTACGAGCAGTACTTC. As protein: CATSSSRTAYEQYF.

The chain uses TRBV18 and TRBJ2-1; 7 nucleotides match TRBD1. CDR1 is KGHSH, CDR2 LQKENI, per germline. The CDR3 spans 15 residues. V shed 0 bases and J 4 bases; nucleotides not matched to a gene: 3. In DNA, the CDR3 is TGTGCCAGCTCACCACCAGAGGGGGCGTACAATGAGCAGTTCTTC. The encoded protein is CASSPPEGAYNEQFF. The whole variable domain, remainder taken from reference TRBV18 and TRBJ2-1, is NAGVMQNPRHLVRRRGQEARLRCSPMKGHSHVYWYRQLPEEGLKFMVYLQKENIIDESGMPKERFSAEFPKEGPSILRIQQVVRGDSAAYFCASSPPEGAYNEQFFGPGTRLTVL.

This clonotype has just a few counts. CDR3 in amino acids: CASSPLAGFRNEQFF. The CDR3 region has the DNA TGTGCCAGCAGCCCCCTAGCGGGGTTTCGGAATGAGCAGTTCTTC. The chain links TRBV5-5 to TRBJ2-1; 9 bases align to TRBD2. The CDR3 loop spans 15 amino acids. Germline V lookup: CDR1 SGHKS, CDR2 YYEKEE (reference sequence). Trimming removed 4 bases from V and 7 bases from J; junction bases left unmatched: 9.

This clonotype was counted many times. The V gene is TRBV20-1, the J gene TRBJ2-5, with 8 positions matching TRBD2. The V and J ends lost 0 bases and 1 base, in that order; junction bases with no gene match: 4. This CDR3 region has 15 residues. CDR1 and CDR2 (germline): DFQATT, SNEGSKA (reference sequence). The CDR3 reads CSARDGGGFQETQYF. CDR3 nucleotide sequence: TGCAGTGCTAGAGATGGCGGGGGGTTCCAAGAGACCCAGTACTTC.

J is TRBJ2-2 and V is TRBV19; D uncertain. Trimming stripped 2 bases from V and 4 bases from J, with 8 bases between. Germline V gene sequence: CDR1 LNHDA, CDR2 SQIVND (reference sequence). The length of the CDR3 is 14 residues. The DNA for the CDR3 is TGTGCCAGTAGTATAAAGGCTTCCACCGGGGAGCTGTTTTTT. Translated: CASSIKASTGELFF.

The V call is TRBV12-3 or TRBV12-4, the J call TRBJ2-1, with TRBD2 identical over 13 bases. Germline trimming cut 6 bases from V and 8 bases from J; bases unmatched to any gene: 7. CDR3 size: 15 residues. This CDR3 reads CASRQTSGGADEQFF. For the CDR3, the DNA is TGTGCCAGCAGACAAACTAGCGGGGGGGCGGATGAGCAGTTCTTC.

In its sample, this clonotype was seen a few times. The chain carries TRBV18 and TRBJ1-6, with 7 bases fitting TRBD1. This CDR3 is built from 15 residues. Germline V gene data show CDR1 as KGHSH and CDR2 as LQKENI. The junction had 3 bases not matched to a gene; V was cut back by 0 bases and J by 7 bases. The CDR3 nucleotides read TGTGCCAGCTCACCACCGGGACAGCCCAATTCACCCCTCCACTTT. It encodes CASSPPGQPNSPLHF.

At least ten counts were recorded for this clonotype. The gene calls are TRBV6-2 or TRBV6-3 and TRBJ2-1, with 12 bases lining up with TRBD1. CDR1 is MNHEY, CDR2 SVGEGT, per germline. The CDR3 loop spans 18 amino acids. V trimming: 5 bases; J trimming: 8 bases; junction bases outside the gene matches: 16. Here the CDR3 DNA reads TGTGCCAGCAGTGTACAATCTACCCGGGACAGGGGGCGAGATGAGCAGTTCTTC. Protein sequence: CASSVQSTRDRGRDEQFF.

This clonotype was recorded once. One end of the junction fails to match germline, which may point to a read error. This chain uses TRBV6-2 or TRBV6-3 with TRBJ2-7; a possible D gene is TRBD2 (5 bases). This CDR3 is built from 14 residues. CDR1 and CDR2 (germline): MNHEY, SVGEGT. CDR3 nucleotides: TGTACCAGCAGCTATGAGGGTGGCCCCTACGAGCAGTACTTC. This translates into CTSSYEGGPYEQYF.

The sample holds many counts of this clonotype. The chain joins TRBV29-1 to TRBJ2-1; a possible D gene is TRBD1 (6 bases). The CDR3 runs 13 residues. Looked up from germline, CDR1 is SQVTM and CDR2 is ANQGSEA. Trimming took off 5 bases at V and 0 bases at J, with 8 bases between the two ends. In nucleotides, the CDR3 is TGCAGCGTTTGGGACACCTCCTACAATGAGCAGTTCTTC. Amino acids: CSVWDTSYNEQFF.

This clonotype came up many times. CDR3 nucleotide sequence: TGTGCCAGCCGGACTAGCTTGGGCGAGCAGTACTTC. It yields the protein CASRTSLGEQYF. The chain carries TRBV2 and TRBJ2-7; 8 bases match TRBD2. This CDR3 is built from 12 residues. Germline V gene lookup returns CDR1 SNHLY and CDR2 FYNNEI. V was clipped by 8 bases and J by 6 bases; unmatched bases: 6.

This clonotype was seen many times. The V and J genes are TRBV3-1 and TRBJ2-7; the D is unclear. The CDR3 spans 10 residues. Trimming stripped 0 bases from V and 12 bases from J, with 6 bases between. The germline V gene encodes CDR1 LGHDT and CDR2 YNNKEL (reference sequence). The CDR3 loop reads CASSQDVLYF. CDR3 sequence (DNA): TGTGCCAGCAGCCAAGACGTGCTGTACTTC.

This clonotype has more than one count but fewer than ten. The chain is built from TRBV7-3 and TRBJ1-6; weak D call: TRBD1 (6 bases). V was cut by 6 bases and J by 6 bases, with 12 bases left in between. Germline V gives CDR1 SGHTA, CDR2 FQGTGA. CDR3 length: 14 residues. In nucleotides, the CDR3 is TGTGCCAGCAGTTCTGGGACATTTAATTCACCCCTCCACTTT. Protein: CASSSGTFNSPLHF.

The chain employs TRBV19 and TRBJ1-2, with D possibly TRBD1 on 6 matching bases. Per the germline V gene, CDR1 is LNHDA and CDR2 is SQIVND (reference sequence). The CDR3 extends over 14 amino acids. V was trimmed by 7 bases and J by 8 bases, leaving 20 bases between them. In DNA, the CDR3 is TGTGCCAGTATATCCGGGACAAGAGCGAGCGGCTACACCTTC. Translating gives CASISGTRASGYTF.

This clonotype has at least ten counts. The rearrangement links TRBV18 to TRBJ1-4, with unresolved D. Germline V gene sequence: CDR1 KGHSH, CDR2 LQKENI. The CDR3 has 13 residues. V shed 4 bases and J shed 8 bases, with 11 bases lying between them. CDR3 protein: CASSQGWREKLFF. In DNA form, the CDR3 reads TGTGCCAGCTCACAGGGATGGCGGGAAAAACTGTTTTTT. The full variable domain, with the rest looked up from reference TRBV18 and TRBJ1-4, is NAGVMQNPRHLVRRRGQEARLRCSPMKGHSHVYWYRQLPEEGLKFMVYLQKENIIDESGMPKERFSAEFPKEGPSILRIQQVVRGDSAAYFCASSQGWREKLFFGSGTQLSVL.

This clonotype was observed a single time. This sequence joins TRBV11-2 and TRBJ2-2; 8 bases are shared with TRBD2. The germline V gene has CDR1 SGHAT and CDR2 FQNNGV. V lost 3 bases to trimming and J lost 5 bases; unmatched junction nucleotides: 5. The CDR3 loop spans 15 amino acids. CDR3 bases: TGTGCCAGCAGCTTCCCGGGGGGGATAACCGGGGAGCTGTTTTTT. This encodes CASSFPGGITGELFF. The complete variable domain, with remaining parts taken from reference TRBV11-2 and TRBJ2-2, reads EAGVAQSPRYKIIEKRQSVAFWCNPISGHATLYWYQQILGQGPKLLIQFQNNGVVDDSQLPKDRFSAERLKGVDSTLKIQPAKLEDSAVYLCASSFPGGITGELFFGEGSRLTVL.

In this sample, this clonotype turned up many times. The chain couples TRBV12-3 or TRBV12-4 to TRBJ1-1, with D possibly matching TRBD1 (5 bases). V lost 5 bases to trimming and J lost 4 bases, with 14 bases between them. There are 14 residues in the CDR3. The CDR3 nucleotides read TGTGCCAGCAGTACCATGCTCGGGGGCACTGAAGCTTTCTTT. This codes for CASSTMLGGTEAFF.